The 28 T cell receptor beta chains below come from one sample, sequenced in a study of shared clonotypes between healthy human individuals. The table came from immunoSEQ multiplex PCR; TCRdb's copy has only in-frame clones and leaves some out. The table records 1,500,000 or so clones, 98% to 99% of them present only once. Sequencing was done on a sample of naive CD4+ T cells sorted from blood. Subset specified: CD45RA+ positively selected. The source is a man aged 25 to 40 in good health.

V usage is TRBV5-4 and J usage is TRBJ2-7; the match to TRBD1 covers 8 bases. This CDR3 contains 12 residues. From germline, CDR1 is SGHNT and CDR2 YYREEE (reference sequence). The junction had 4 bases not matched to a gene; V was cut back by 4 bases and J by 7 bases. CDR3 region: CASSPGTGEQYF. The CDR3 DNA sequence: TGTGCCAGCAGCCCCGGGACAGGAGAGCAGTACTTC. Supplemented by reference TRBV5-4 and TRBJ2-7, the full variable domain reads ETGVTQSPTHLIKTRGQQVTLRCSSQSGHNTVSWYQQALGQGPQFIFQYYREEENGRGNFPPRFSGLQFPNYSSELNVNALELDDSALYLCASSPGTGEQYFGPGTRLTVT.

This rearrangement joins TRBV11-3 to TRBJ2-2, with 10 bases that match TRBD2. CDR3 size: 17 residues. V lost 1 base and J lost 5; bases outside the gene matches: 7. Germline CDR1 SGHNT, CDR2 YENEEA. The CDR3: CASSLGLAGVGTGELFF. CDR3 coding DNA: TGTGCCAGCAGCTTAGGGCTAGCGGGAGTAGGAACCGGGGAGCTGTTTTTT. The full variable domain, completed using reference TRBV11-3 and TRBJ2-2, is EAGVVQSPRYKIIEKKQPVAFWCNPISGHNTLYWYLQNLGQGPELLIRYENEEAVDDSQLPKDRFSAERLKGVDSTLKIQPAELGDSAVYLCASSLGLAGVGTGELFFGEGSRLTVL.

V is TRBV14 and J is TRBJ2-7, with 10 bases fitting TRBD2. After removal of 0 bases from V and 3 bases from J, the junction contained 8 bases not matched to a gene. Germline V gives CDR1 SGHDN, CDR2 FVKESK. The CDR3 extends over 17 amino acids. CDR3 residues: CASSQDYGGTSDYEQYF. The DNA of the CDR3 is TGTGCCAGCAGCCAAGACTACGGAGGGACTAGCGACTACGAGCAGTACTTC.

The chain is built from TRBV13 and TRBJ2-5; 8 nucleotides match TRBD1. The CDR3 is made up of 14 amino acids. CDR1 is PRHDT and CDR2 is FYEKMQ in the germline V gene (reference sequence). Losses at the gene ends were 4 bases for V and 5 bases for J; bases not matched to a gene: 6. Here the CDR3 reads CASSSRGRGETQYF. The DNA of the CDR3 is TGTGCCAGCAGCTCCAGGGGGCGCGGGGAGACCCAGTACTTC.

J is TRBJ2-3 and V is TRBV20-1, with D perhaps matching TRBD1 or TRBD2 (5 bases each). CDR3 size: 11 residues. Per the germline V gene, CDR1 is DFQATT and CDR2 is SNEGSKA (reference sequence). DNA of the CDR3: TGCAGCCGAGGGACCACAGATACGCAGTATTTT. It yields the protein CSRGTTDTQYF.

The chain carries TRBV6-6 and TRBJ2-1; D not certain. CDR1 is MNHNY, CDR2 SVGAGI, per germline (reference sequence). Trimming shortened V by 8 bases and J by 6 bases, and 17 bases separated the two germline ends. The CDR3 contains 14 residues. The CDR3 nucleotides are TGTGCCAGCGCGGAAGTAGCTTTGGGCAATGAGCAGTTCTTC. Amino acid sequence: CASAEVALGNEQFF.

The rearrangement links TRBV4-1 to TRBJ2-3; the match to TRBD2 covers 11 bases. The CDR3 spans 16 residues. Germline V gene sequence: CDR1 MGHRA, CDR2 YSYEKL. After removal of 1 base from V and 6 bases from J, the junction contained 6 bases not matched to a gene. CDR3 sequence reads: CASSQVPGLAVDTQYF. The CDR3 DNA is TGCGCCAGCAGCCAAGTCCCGGGACTAGCGGTGGATACGCAGTATTTT.

The chain combines TRBV7-2 with TRBJ2-7, with 11 bases fitting TRBD2. Losses at the gene ends were 2 bases for V and 6 bases for J; bases not matched to a gene: 12. The CDR3 extends over 17 amino acids. Germline-derived CDR1 and CDR2 are SGHTA and FQGNSA. The CDR3 DNA follows: TGTGCCAGCAGCTTACGGGACAAGGGACTAGCGGACCGCGAGCAGTACTTC. Its translation is CASSLRDKGLADREQYF.

The chain recombines TRBV9 with TRBJ2-1; a possible D gene is TRBD2 (5 bases). The V end lost 0 bases, the J end lost 10 bases, and 14 bases lay between the germline ends. This CDR3 region has 14 residues. CDR1 and CDR2 (germline): SGDLS, YYNGEE. As DNA, the CDR3 is TGTGCCAGCAGCGTAGCGGGTCGGCCGGGGGAGCAGTTCTTC. Protein sequence: CASSVAGRPGEQFF.

This clone occurred once. The V and J genes are TRBV15 and TRBJ1-2; D is uncertain. The CDR3 runs 13 residues. The germline V gene has CDR1 LNHNV and CDR2 YYDKDF (reference sequence). The V gene lost 0 bases and the J gene lost 10 bases, with 12 bases spanning the gap. The CDR3 DNA sequence: TGTGCCACCAGCAGAGATCGCAGTTTCGACTACACCTTC. It specifies CATSRDRSFDYTF.

The table lists this clone with a count of one. The chain is built from TRBV7-9 and TRBJ2-1, with 7 bases identical to TRBD2. The CDR3 extends over 15 amino acids. The germline CDR1 and CDR2 sequences are SEHNR and FQNEAQ (reference sequence). After removal of 6 bases from V and 8 bases from J, the junction contained 13 bases not matched to a gene. CDR3 nucleotides: TGTGCCAGCAGGCCCCTGGGGAGCGGGAAATATGAGCAGTTCTTC. Its protein is CASRPLGSGKYEQFF.

This sequence joins TRBV9 and TRBJ1-1; D may be TRBD1 (6 bases). The germline gives CDR1 SGDLS, CDR2 YYNGEE. The germline V and J ends were trimmed by 4 bases and 5 bases, with 15 bases remaining between them. This CDR3 spans 14 amino acids. CDR3 loop: CASSTTGTRTEAFF. The DNA for the CDR3 is TGTGCCAGCAGCACTACAGGGACGCGGACTGAAGCTTTCTTT.

The chain couples TRBV19 to TRBJ1-1; 7 bases agree with TRBD1. The CDR3 loop spans 17 amino acids. Germline values: CDR1 LNHDA, CDR2 SQIVND (reference sequence). The junction had 13 bases not matched to a gene; V was cut back by 1 base and J by 5 bases. CDR3 bases: TGTGCCAGTAGTATAGTACTGACAGGGCAGGCTGCGACTGAAGCTTTCTTT. Its translation: CASSIVLTGQAATEAFF.

This chain links TRBV6-6 with TRBJ2-4; 8 bases are a match to TRBD2. Germline values: CDR1 MNHNY, CDR2 SVGAGI (reference sequence). J lost 8 bases, V lost 7 bases, and 13 bases had no gene match. The CDR3 has 15 residues. CDR3 DNA: TGTGCCAGCAACCGGGAGGGAGGCATAAGTGACATTCAGTACTTC. Translation: CASNREGGISDIQYF.

The V call is TRBV4-1, the J call TRBJ1-5; D not certain. The germline V and J ends were trimmed by 0 bases and 7 bases, with 10 bases remaining between them. The CDR3 length is 14 residues. CDR1 is MGHRA, CDR2 YSYEKL, per germline. CDR3 coding DNA: TGCGCCAGCAGCCAAGAATGGGGAGGGCAGCCCCAGCATTTT. Its translation is CASSQEWGGQPQHF.

J is TRBJ2-1 and V is TRBV6-6; TRBD1 matches 11 bases. This CDR3 contains 16 residues. Germline lookup yields CDR1 MNHNY and CDR2 SVGAGI (reference sequence). Trimming cost V 4 bases and J 10 bases; bases outside gene matches: 12. DNA of the CDR3: TGTGCCAGCAGTTCGCCGGGACAGGGGGGTAACGGCGAGCAGTTCTTC. Protein: CASSSPGQGGNGEQFF.

The DNA of the CDR3 is TGTGCCAGCAGCTTAGGGGCTAGCGGGAGGGGGGATGAGCAGTTCTTC. Translating it yields CASSLGASGRGDEQFF. The chain is built from TRBV11-3 and TRBJ2-1; 12 nucleotides match TRBD2. The CDR3 covers 16 residues. The trim removed 1 base at V and 8 bases at J, leaving 6 bases unmatched. Per germline, CDR1 SGHNT and CDR2 YENEEA.

CDR3 loop: CASSFYGVREQFF. For the CDR3, the DNA is TGTGCCAGCAGCTTCTACGGGGTTAGGGAGCAGTTCTTC. V and J are TRBV11-2 and TRBJ2-1, with a possible D match to TRBD2 (5 bases). Trimming stripped 3 bases from V and 10 bases from J, with 13 bases between. The CDR3 consists of 13 residues. CDR1 is SGHAT, CDR2 FQNNGV, per germline. The full variable domain, rest sourced from reference TRBV11-2 and TRBJ2-1, is EAGVAQSPRYKIIEKRQSVAFWCNPISGHATLYWYQQILGQGPKLLIQFQNNGVVDDSQLPKDRFSAERLKGVDSTLKIQPAKLEDSAVYLCASSFYGVREQFFGPGTRLTVL.

V is TRBV18 and J is TRBJ2-5, with 7 bases lining up with TRBD1. V dropped 2 bases and J dropped 3; count of bases not matched to a gene: 6. The CDR3 has 15 amino acids. From germline, CDR1 is KGHSH and CDR2 LQKENI. The CDR3: CASSPTGQFKETQYF. Here the CDR3 DNA reads TGTGCCAGCTCACCAACGGGACAGTTTAAAGAGACCCAGTACTTC.

This chain links TRBV19 with TRBJ1-2; D is uncertain. The CDR3 length is 13 residues. V was clipped by 3 bases and J by 0 bases, with 5 bases between them. Germline V gene sequence: CDR1 LNHDA, CDR2 SQIVND (reference sequence). CDR3 DNA: TGTGCCAGTAGTATTCCAGCTAACTATGGCTACACCTTC. The encoded protein is CASSIPANYGYTF.

The genes are TRBV28 and TRBJ2-7; TRBD1 aligns across 10 bases. The CDR3 covers 14 residues. In germline, CDR1 is MDHEN, CDR2 SYDVKM. With V trimmed by 5 bases and J by 4 bases, 5 bases remained unmatched. CDR3 sequence (DNA): TGTGCCAGCAGTCCCGGGACAGGGGAATACGAGCAGTACTTC. Translated, it gives CASSPGTGEYEQYF.

J is TRBJ1-5 and V is TRBV7-9, with 9 bases aligning to TRBD1. V was pared by 6 bases and J by 7 bases, with 10 bases of the junction left unmatched. Germline-derived CDR1 and CDR2 are SEHNR and FQNEAQ (reference sequence). The CDR3 extends over 15 amino acids. CDR3 region: CASSSGQGLGQPQHF. The DNA of the CDR3 is TGTGCCAGCAGTTCCGGACAGGGGTTGGGACAGCCCCAGCATTTT. The full variable domain, with the rest looked up from reference TRBV7-9 and TRBJ1-5, is DTGVSQNPRHKITKRGQNVTFRCDPISEHNRLYWYRQTLGQGPEFLTYFQNEAQLEKSRLLSDRFSAERPKGSFSTLEIQRTEQGDSAMYLCASSSGQGLGQPQHFGDGTRLSIL.

This chain uses TRBV6-5 with TRBJ2-4, with a possible D match to TRBD1 (6 bases). The CDR3 totals 14 residues. In germline, CDR1 is MNHEY, CDR2 SVGAGI. V dropped 6 bases and J dropped 7 bases, with 16 bases sitting between them. The CDR3 region is CASRPRQGYNIQYF. For the CDR3, the DNA is TGTGCCAGCAGGCCAAGGCAGGGGTATAACATTCAGTACTTC.

V gene TRBV6-1 combines with J gene TRBJ2-3; TRBD2 aligns across 9 bases. The CDR3 runs to 15 residues. Trimming at V came to 6 bases and at J to 4 bases, leaving 8 bases not matched to a gene. Germline V gene sequence: CDR1 MNHNS, CDR2 SASEGT. CDR3 coding DNA: TGTGCCAGCAGCCTAAGTAGGACTAGCGCAGATACGCAGTATTTT. Its protein product is CASSLSRTSADTQYF.

On this clone itself: This specimen includes other DNA sequences encoding the same CDR3. The CDR3 coding sequence is TGCGCCAGCAGCTTGTCAGGGATGAACACTGAAGCTTTCTTT. Its translation is CASSLSGMNTEAFF. This chain connects TRBV5-1 to TRBJ1-1; the D gene is possibly TRBD1 (5 bases). V dropped 1 base and J dropped 0 bases, with 7 bases sitting between them. The CDR3 loop spans 14 amino acids. Looked up from germline, CDR1 is SGHRS and CDR2 is YFSETQ.

J is TRBJ2-1 and V is TRBV10-1; D tentatively fits TRBD1 or TRBD2 (5 bases each). The CDR3 extends over 16 amino acids. V was clipped by 2 bases and J by 3 bases, with 14 bases between them. The germline V gene encodes CDR1 WNHNN and CDR2 SYGVQD (reference sequence). CDR3 sequence (DNA): TGCGCCAGCAGTGAGATCGGAGCGAGGGGCTACAATGAGCAGTTCTTC. This gives the protein CASSEIGARGYNEQFF.

V is TRBV18 and J is TRBJ2-4; D may match TRBD1 or TRBD2 (5 bases each). Germline CDR1 KGHSH, CDR2 LQKENI. V dropped 6 bases and J dropped 0 bases, with 15 bases sitting between them. The CDR3 spans 16 residues. CDR3 in amino acids: CASSPPGRLAKNIQYF. CDR3 sequence (DNA): TGTGCCAGCTCGCCTCCGGGACGATTAGCCAAAAACATTCAGTACTTC. The full variable domain, with the rest looked up from reference TRBV18 and TRBJ2-4, is NAGVMQNPRHLVRRRGQEARLRCSPMKGHSHVYWYRQLPEEGLKFMVYLQKENIIDESGMPKERFSAEFPKEGPSILRIQQVVRGDSAAYFCASSPPGRLAKNIQYFGAGTRLSVL.

The J gene is TRBJ2-1, the V gene TRBV5-1, with D possibly TRBD1 on 6 matching bases. The CDR3 totals 15 residues. Trimming took off 2 bases at V and 7 bases at J, with 16 bases between the two ends. The germline V gene encodes CDR1 SGHRS and CDR2 YFSETQ. The CDR3 protein is CASSFVSTGPNEQFF. The CDR3 nucleotides read TGCGCCAGCAGCTTTGTTAGCACAGGGCCGAATGAGCAGTTCTTC.